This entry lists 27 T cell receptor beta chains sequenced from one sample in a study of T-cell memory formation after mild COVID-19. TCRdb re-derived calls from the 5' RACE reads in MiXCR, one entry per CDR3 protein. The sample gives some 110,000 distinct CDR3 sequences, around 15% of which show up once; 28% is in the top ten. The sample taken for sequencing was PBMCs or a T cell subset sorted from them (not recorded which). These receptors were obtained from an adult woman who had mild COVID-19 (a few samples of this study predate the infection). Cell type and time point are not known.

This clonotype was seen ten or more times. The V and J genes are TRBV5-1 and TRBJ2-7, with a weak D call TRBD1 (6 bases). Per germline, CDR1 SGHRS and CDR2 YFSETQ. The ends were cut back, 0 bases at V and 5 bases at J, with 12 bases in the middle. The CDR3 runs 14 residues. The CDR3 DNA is TGCGCCAGCAGCTTGGATAGACAGGAGCACGAGCAGTACTTC. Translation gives CASSLDRQEHEQYF.

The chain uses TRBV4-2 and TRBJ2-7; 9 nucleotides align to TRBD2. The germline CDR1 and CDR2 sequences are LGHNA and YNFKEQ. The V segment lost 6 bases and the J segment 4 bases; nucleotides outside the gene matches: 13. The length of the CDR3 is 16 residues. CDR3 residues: CASSTMVSGGGYEQYF. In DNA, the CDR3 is TGTGCCAGCAGTACGATGGTTAGCGGGGGCGGGTACGAGCAGTACTTC.

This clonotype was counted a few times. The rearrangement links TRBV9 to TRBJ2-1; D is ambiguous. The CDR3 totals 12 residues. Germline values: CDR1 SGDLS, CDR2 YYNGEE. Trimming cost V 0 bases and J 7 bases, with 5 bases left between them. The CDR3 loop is CASSVVENEQFF. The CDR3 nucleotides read TGTGCCAGCAGCGTAGTCGAGAATGAGCAGTTCTTC.

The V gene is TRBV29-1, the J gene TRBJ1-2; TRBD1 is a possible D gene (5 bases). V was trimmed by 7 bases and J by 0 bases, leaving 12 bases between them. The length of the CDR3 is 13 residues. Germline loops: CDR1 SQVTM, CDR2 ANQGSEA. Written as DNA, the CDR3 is TGCAGCGGTGGGTGGGACCCTAACTATGGCTACACCTTC. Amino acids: CSGGWDPNYGYTF.

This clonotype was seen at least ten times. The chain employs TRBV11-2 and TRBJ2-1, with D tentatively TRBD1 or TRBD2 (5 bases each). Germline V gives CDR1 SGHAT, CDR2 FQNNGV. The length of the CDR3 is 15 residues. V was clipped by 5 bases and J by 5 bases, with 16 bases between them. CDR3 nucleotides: TGTGCCAGCAGCCCTGGGACCCTCGGACACAATGAGCAGTTCTTC. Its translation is CASSPGTLGHNEQFF. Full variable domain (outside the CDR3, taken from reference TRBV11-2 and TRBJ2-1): EAGVAQSPRYKIIEKRQSVAFWCNPISGHATLYWYQQILGQGPKLLIQFQNNGVVDDSQLPKDRFSAERLKGVDSTLKIQPAKLEDSAVYLCASSPGTLGHNEQFFGPGTRLTVL.

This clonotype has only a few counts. This CDR3 is CSVVGTTYEQYF. CDR3 coding DNA: TGCAGCGTCGTCGGGACTACCTACGAGCAGTACTTC. V and J are TRBV29-1 and TRBJ2-7; 7 bases fit TRBD2. The V gene end was trimmed by 6 bases and the J gene end by 2 bases; junction bases not matched to a gene: 4. Per germline, CDR1 SQVTM and CDR2 ANQGSEA. There are 12 residues in the CDR3.

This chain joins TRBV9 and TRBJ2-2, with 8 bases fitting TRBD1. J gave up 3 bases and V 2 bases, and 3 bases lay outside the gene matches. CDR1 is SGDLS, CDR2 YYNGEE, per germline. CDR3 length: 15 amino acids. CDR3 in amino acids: CASSVQGAHTGELFF. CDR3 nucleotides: TGTGCCAGCAGCGTGCAGGGGGCCCACACCGGGGAGCTGTTTTTT.

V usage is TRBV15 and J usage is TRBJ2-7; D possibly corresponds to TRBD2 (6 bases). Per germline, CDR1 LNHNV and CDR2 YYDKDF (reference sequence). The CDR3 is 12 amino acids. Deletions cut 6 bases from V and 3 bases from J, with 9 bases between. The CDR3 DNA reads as TGTGCCACCAGAGAGGGAGGCTACGAGCAGTACTTC. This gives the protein CATREGGYEQYF.

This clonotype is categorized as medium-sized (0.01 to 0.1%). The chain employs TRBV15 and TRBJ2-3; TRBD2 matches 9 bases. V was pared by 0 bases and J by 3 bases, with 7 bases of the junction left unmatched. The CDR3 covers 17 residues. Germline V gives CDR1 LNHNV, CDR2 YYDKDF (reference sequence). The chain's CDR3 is CATSRDRLAAATDTQYF. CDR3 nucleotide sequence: TGTGCCACCAGCAGAGATCGACTAGCGGCGGCAACAGATACGCAGTATTTT. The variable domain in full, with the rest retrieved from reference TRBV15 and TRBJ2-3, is DAMVIQNPRYQVTQFGKPVTLSCSQTLNHNVMYWYQQKSSQAPKLLFHYYDKDFNNEADTPDNFQSRRPNTSFCFLDIRSPGLGDTAMYLCATSRDRLAAATDTQYFGPGTRLTVL.

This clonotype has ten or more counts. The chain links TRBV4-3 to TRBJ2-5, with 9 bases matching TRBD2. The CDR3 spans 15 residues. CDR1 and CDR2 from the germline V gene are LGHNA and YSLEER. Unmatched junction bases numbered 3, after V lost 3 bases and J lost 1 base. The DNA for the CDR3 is TGCGCCAGCAGCCATTCTAGCGGGATCCAAGAGACCCAGTACTTC. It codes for CASSHSSGIQETQYF.

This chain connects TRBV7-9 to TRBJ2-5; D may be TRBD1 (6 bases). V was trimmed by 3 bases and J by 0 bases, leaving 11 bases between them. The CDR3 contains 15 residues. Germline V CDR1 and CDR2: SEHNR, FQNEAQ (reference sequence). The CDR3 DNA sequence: TGTGCCAGCAGCTTTACAGGGATTGACCAAGAGACCCAGTACTTC. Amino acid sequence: CASSFTGIDQETQYF.

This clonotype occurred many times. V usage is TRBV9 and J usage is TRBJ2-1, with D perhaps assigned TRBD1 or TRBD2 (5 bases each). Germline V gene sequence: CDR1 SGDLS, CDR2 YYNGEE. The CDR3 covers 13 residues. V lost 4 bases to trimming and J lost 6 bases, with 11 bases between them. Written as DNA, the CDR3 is TGTGCCAGCAGCACGTGGGACGGCAATGAGCAGTTCTTC. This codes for CASSTWDGNEQFF.

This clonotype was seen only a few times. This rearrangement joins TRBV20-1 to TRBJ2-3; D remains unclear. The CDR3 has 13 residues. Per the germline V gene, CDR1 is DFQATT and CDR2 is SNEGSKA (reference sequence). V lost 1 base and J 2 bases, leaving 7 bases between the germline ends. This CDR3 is CSARGRNTDTQYF. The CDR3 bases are TGCAGTGCTAGAGGACGTAACACAGATACGCAGTATTTT.

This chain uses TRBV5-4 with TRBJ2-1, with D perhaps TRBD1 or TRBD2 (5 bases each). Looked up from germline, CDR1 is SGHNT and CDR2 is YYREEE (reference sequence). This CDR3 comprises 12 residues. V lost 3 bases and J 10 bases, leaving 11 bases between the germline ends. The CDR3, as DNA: TGTGCCAGCAGCTATGGGGGTTTGGAGCAGTTCTTC. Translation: CASSYGGLEQFF.

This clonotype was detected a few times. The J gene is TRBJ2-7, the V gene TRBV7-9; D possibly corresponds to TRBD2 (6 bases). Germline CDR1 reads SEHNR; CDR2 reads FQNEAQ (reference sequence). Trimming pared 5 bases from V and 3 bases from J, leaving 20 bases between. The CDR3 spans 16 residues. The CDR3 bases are TGTGCCAGCAGCCCTAAGGAGGGGACGGACTTCTACGAGCAGTACTTC. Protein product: CASSPKEGTDFYEQYF. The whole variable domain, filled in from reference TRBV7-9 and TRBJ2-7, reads DTGVSQNPRHKITKRGQNVTFRCDPISEHNRLYWYRQTLGQGPEFLTYFQNEAQLEKSRLLSDRFSAERPKGSFSTLEIQRTEQGDSAMYLCASSPKEGTDFYEQYFGPGTRLTVT.

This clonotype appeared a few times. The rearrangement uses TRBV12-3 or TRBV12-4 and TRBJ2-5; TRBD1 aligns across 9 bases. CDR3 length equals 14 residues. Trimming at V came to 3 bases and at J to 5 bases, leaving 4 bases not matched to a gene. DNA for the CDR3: TGTGCCAGCAGTTTGAACAGGGGGCTGGAGACCCAGTACTTC. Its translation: CASSLNRGLETQYF.

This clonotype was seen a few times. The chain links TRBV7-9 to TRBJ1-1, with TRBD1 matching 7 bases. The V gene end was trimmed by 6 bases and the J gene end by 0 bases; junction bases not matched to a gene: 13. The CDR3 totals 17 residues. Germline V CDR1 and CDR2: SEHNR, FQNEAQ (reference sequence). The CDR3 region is CASRESPGTVMNTEAFF. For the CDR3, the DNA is TGTGCCAGCAGAGAGAGCCCCGGGACAGTGATGAACACTGAAGCTTTCTTT.

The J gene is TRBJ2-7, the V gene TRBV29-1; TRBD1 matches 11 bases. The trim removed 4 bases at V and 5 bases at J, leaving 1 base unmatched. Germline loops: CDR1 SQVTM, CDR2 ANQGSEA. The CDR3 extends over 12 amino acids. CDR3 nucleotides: TGCAGCGTTGGGACAGGGGGCAACGAGCAGTACTTC. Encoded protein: CSVGTGGNEQYF.

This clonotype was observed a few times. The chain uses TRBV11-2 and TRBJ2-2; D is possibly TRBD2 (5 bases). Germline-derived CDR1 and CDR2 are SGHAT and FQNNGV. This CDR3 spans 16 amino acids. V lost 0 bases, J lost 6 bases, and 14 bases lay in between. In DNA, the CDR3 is TGTGCCAGCAGCTTAGATCTAACGGGGTGGGCCGGGGAGCTGTTTTTT. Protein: CASSLDLTGWAGELFF.

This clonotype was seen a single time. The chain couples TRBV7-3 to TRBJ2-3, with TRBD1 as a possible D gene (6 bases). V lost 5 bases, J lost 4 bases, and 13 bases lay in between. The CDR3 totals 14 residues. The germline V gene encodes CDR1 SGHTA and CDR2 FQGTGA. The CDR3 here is CASSHTGSADTQYF. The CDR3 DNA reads TGTGCCAGCAGCCATACAGGGAGCGCAGATACGCAGTATTTT.

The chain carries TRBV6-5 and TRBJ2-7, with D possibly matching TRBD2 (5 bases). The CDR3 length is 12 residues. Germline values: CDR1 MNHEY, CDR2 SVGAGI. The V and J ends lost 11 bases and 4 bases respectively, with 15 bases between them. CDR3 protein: CAAVWRGYEQYF. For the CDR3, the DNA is TGTGCCGCGGTATGGCGCGGGTACGAGCAGTACTTC.

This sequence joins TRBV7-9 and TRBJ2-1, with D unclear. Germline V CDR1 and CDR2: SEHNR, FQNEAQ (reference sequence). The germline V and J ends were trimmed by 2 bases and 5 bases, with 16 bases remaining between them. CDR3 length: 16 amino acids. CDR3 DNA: TGTGCCAGCAGCTTACTTTTAGTCGGGCCCCACAATGAGCAGTTCTTC. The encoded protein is CASSLLLVGPHNEQFF.

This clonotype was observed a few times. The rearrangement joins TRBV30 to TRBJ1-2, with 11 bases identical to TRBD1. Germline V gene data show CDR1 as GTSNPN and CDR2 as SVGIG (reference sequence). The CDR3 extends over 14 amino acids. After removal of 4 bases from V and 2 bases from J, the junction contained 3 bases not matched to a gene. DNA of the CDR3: TGTGCCTGGACCGGGACAGGGGGGAACTATGGCTACACCTTC. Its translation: CAWTGTGGNYGYTF.

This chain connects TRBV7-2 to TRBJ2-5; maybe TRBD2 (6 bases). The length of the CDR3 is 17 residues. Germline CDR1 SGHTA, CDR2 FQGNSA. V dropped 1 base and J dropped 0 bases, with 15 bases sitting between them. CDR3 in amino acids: CASSLVEAGPYQETQYF. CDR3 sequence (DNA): TGTGCCAGCAGCTTAGTCGAGGCGGGACCGTACCAAGAGACCCAGTACTTC.

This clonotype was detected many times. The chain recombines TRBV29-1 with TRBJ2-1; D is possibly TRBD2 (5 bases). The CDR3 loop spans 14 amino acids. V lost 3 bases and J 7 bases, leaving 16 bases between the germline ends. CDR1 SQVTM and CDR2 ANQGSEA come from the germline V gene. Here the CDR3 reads CSVEEGGWRNEQFF. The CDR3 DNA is TGCAGCGTTGAGGAAGGCGGGTGGAGGAATGAGCAGTTCTTC.

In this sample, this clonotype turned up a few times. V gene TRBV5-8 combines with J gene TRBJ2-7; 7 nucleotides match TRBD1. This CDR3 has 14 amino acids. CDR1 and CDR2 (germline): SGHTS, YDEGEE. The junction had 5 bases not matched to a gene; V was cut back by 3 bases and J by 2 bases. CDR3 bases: TGTGCCAGCAGCTACCGGGACAGAGCCTACGAGCAGTACTTC. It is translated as CASSYRDRAYEQYF. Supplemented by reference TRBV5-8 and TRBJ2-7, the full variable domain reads EAGVTQSPTHLIKTRGQQATLRCSPISGHTSVYWYQQALGLGLQFLLWYDEGEERNRGNFPPRFSGRQFPNYSSELNVNALELEDSALYLCASSYRDRAYEQYFGPGTRLTVT.

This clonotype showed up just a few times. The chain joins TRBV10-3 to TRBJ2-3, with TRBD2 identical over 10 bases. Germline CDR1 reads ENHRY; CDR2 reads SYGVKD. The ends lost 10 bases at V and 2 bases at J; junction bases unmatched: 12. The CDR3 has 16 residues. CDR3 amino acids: CATSGQAGGATDTQYF. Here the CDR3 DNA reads TGTGCCACCAGCGGACAAGCGGGAGGGGCCACAGATACGCAGTATTTT.